This T cell receptor beta chain was found in a study of blood T cell repertoires in COVID-19. Looking at the study overall: Italy, Spain and the United States were the sources of the convalescent and acute COVID-19 samples. PBMCs, B-cell-depleted T cells, or T cells were the source of the cDNA or gDNA that made up the material.

Seattle cases were enrolled at active infection and followed longitudinally. Data came from immunoSEQ multiplex PCR; TCRdb stores just in-frame clones and leaves some out. The repertoire consists of about 82,000 clones, with 60% to 80% occurring once and the leading ten covering about a third. V shed 3 bases and J 4 bases; nucleotides not matched to a gene: 8. Per germline, CDR1 KGHSH and CDR2 LQKENI. This CDR3 contains 15 residues. Sequenced material: peripheral blood. The chain couples TRBV18 to TRBJ2-7, with 8 bases matching TRBD1. The sequence derives from a man aged 60 to 69 with COVID-19, enrolled during active disease. This CDR3 reads CASSPSGTGPYEQYF. CDR3 DNA: TGTGCCAGCTCACCTTCCGGGACAGGCCCTTACGAGCAGTACTTC. Drawing the rest from reference TRBV18 and TRBJ2-7, the complete variable domain is NAGVMQNPRHLVRRRGQEARLRCSPMKGHSHVYWYRQLPEEGLKFMVYLQKENIIDESGMPKERFSAEFPKEGPSILRIQQVVRGDSAAYFCASSPSGTGPYEQYFGPGTRLTVT.